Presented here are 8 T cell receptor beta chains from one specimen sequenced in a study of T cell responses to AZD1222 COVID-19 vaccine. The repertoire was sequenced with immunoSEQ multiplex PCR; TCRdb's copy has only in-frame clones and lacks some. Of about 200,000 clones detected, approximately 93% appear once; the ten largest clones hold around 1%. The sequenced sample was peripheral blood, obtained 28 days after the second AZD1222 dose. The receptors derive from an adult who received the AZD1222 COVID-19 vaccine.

The CDR3, as DNA: TGTGCCAGCAGTATCTTCGGGGGCAATCAGCCCCAGCATTTT. Residues: CASSIFGGNQPQHF. The chain joins TRBV27 to TRBJ1-5; D ambiguous. In germline, CDR1 is MNHEY, CDR2 SMNVEV (reference sequence). The CDR3 sequence is 14 residues long. Trimming cost V 5 bases and J 2 bases, with 10 bases left between them.

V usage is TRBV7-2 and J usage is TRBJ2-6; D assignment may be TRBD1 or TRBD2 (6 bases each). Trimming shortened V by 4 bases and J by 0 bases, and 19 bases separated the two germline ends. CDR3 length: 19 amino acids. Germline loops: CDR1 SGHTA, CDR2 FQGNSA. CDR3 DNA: TGTGCCAGCAGCTCAAACAGGGACGGGAGAGCCTCTGGGGCCAACGTCCTGACTTTC. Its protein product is CASSSNRDGRASGANVLTF. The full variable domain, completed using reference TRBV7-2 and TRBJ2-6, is GAGVSQSPSNKVTEKGKDVELRCDPISGHTALYWYRQSLGQGLEFLIYFQGNSAPDKSGLPSDRFSAERTGGSVSTLTIQRTQQEDSAVYLCASSSNRDGRASGANVLTFGAGSRLTVL.

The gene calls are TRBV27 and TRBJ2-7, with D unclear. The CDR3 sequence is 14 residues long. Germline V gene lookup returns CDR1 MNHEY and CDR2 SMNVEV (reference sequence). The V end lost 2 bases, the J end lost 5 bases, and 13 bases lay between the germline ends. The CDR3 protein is CASSLTSAGHEQYF. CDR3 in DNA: TGTGCCAGCAGTTTAACCTCAGCCGGACACGAGCAGTACTTC.

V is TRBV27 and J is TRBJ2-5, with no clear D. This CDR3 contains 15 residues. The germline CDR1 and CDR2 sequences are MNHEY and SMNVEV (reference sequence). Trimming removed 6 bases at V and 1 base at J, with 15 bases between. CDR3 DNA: TGTGCCAGCAGCAGAGGCGAAGGGCCCCAAGAGACCCAGTACTTC. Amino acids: CASSRGEGPQETQYF.

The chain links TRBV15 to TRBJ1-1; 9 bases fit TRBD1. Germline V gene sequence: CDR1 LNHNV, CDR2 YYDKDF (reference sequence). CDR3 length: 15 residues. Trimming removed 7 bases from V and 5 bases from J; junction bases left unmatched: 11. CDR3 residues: CATTRDRARGTEAFF. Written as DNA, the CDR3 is TGTGCCACCACCAGGGACAGGGCAAGGGGAACTGAAGCTTTCTTT.

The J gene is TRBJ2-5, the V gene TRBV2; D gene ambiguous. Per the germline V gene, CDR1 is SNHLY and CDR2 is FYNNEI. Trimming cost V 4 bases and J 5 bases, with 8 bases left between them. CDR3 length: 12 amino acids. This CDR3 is CASSGQIETQYF. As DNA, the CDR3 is TGTGCCAGCAGTGGGCAGATCGAGACCCAGTACTTC. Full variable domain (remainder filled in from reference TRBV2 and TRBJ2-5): EPEVTQTPSHQVTQMGQEVILRCVPISNHLYFYWYRQILGQKVEFLVSFYNNEISEKSEIFDDQFSVERPDGSNFTLKIRSTKLEDSAMYFCASSGQIETQYFGPGTRLLVL.

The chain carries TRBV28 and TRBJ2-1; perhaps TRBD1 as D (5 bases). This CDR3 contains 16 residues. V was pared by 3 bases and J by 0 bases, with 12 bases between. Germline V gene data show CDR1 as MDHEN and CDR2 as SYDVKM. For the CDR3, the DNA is TGTGCCAGCAGTTTCCTTCGACAGACCTCCTACAATGAGCAGTTCTTC. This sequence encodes CASSFLRQTSYNEQFF.

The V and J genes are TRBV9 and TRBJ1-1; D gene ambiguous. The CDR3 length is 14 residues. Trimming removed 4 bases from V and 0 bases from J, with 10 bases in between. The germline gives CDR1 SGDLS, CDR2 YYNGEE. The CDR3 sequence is CASSITDLNTEAFF. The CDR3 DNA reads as TGTGCCAGCAGCATTACGGATTTGAACACTGAAGCTTTCTTT.